This record looks at one T cell receptor beta chain sequence and its context. Its antigen is not identified. This sample is part of a study of cytomegalovirus exposure and HLA in healthy donors. Whole-study results and caveats: There were several of the most significant clusters that appeared linked to common viral pathogens in a later analysis.

Primers: 60 Vbeta forward and 13 Jbeta reverse. Here immunoSEQ multiplex PCR was the method, and the copy in TCRdb shows in-frame clones only, minus some. Of roughly 250,000 clones in the sample, approximately 84% were seen once. Germline V gene sequence: CDR1 LNHDA, CDR2 SQIVND (reference sequence). The CDR3 sequence is 18 residues long. With 1 base clipped from V and 3 bases from J, the junction kept 8 bases outside the gene matches. The clonotype comes from a woman between 35 and 50 years old in good health and CMV-seropositive. Material for sequencing was PBMCs. The rearrangement links TRBV19 to TRBJ2-6; 8 nucleotides agree with TRBD1. CDR3 DNA sequence: TGTGCCAGTAGTATAGTCCAACAGGGGGTCGGTGGGGCCAACGTCCTGACTTTC. As protein: CASSIVQQGVGGANVLTF.